This T cell receptor beta chain is from a study of T cells in Graves' hyperthyroidism and ophthalmopathy. This clonotype was counted at least ten times. Its antigen is as yet unknown. Using RNA transcripts as the source, TCR beta CDR3 regions were amplified. HTBI primers were the set used in a first-round RT-PCR of the TCR CDR3. TCRdb re-derived calls from the multiplex PCR reads in MiXCR, one entry per CDR3 protein. The table lists roughly 700,000 distinct CDR3 sequences, approximately 15% of them singletons. Study-wide results and limits: Most thyroid-expanded clonotypes above 0.001 were also found in blood. By a 13 V-J model, ophthalmopathy was set apart from stable hyperthyroidism.

Trimming removed 6 bases from V and 1 base from J, with 12 bases in between. Germline V gives CDR1 DFQATT, CDR2 SNEGSKA (reference sequence). The CDR3 contains 13 residues. PBMCs stemmed from around 10 ml fresh peripheral blood. This chain connects TRBV20-1 to TRBJ1-1; tentative D call: TRBD1 (5 bases). This clonotype was obtained from a woman under 30 with Graves' hyperthyroidism. The sequencing sample was made of blood. In DNA, the CDR3 is TGCAGTGCAGCGGGGGTCCAGAACACTGAAGCTTTCTTT. Protein: CSAAGVQNTEAFF.